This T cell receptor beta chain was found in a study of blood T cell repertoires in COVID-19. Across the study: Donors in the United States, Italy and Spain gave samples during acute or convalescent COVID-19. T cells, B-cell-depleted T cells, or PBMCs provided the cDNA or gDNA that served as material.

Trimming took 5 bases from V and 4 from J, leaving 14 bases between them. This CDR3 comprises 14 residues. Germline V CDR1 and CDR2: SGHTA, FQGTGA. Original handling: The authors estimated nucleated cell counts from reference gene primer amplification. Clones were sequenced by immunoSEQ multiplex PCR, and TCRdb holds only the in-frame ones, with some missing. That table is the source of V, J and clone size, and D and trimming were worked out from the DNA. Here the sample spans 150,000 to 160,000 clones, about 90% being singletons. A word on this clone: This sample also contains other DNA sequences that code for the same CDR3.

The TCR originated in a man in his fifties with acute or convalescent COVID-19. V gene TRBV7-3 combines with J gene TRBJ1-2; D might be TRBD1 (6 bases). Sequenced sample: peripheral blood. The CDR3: CASSPDRSGYGYTF. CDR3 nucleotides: TGTGCCAGCAGCCCCGACAGGTCAGGCTATGGCTACACCTTC.